This paragraph reports one T cell receptor beta chain. Its specific antigen is unknown. A read error may produce the germline difference seen at one junction end. TCRbeta-specific cDNA was reverse-transcribed from about 500 ng total RNA using a constant-region primer and ProtoScript II reverse transcriptase. Three nested multiplex PCR rounds, following a slightly modified ARM-PCR procedure, were used to build the TCRbeta libraries. Multiplex TRBV1-TRBV30 forward primers and a Cbeta reverse primer were used in the first two PCR rounds, each of which was run for around 10 cycles. Sample barcodes and Illumina adapters were added in a final 25-cycle PCR with Deep VentR polymerase. Before sequencing, amplicons of 200-500 bp were purified from gel using a QIAquick gel extraction kit. An Illumina HiSeq 2500 was used to sequence the TCRbeta amplicons, generating 250-bp paired-end reads. The study's own analysis went as follows. Quality trimming of reads was performed with Trimmomatic v0.33, and paired reads were merged with FLASH v1.2.11 so that full CDR3 sequences could be recovered. MiGEC v1.2.1b assigned V, D and J germline segments to the rearranged TCRbeta sequences. Clonotype statistics, along with Shannon-Wiener diversity indices, were calculated using VDJtools v1.0.0. To reduce sampling bias, subsequent analyses other than the diversity analysis used only the 250 most abundant clonotypes in each sample. In-frame beta chains were kept once TCRdb had trimmed the public reads at Q25 with fastp and called clones with MiXCR. Every entry covers one CDR3 protein and lists the most common genes and DNA from its rows. The authors' filters were not applied to this entry. Here the sample has roughly 100,000 distinct CDR3 sequences; approximately 82% occur a single time. The leading ten clones occupy about 20% of the sample.

The source of the sample is a study of tumor-infiltrating lymphocytes in primary liver carcinoma (dated by TCRdb to about 2017). Describing the broader study: Hepatocellular carcinoma (four) or combined HCC and intrahepatic cholangiocarcinoma (one) was present in the five patients, who were three men and two women aged 30 to 69 years. The five patients had tumors of stage T1-T3 N0M0, with maximum diameters ranging from about 4 to 11 cm. Each sample produced roughly 3.5 to 8 million productive TCRbeta reads, and read depth showed no significant difference between tissue types. Across five regions of each liver tumor, along with adjacent normal tissue and blood, the study brought together TCRbeta repertoire sequencing, expression microarrays and whole-exome sequencing. A total of some 35 specimens from 5 patients underwent TCRbeta repertoire sequencing, comprising about 25 tumor regions, 5 adjacent noncancerous liver tissues and 5 peripheral blood samples. The 25 or so tumor region samples were profiled with Agilent mRNA microarrays so that TCRbeta repertoire diversity could be related to the local molecular phenotype. Repertoires from technical replicates were highly reproducible, with mean shared-clone rates approximately 0.9 and correlation coefficients above 0.98. The full study reports these points: Compared with blood, tumors had a significantly larger share of the repertoire taken up by the top 250 clones (p = 0.039). Only the TCR beta chain was sequenced, so true repertoire diversity is likely underestimated because unpaired alpha chains were not captured. Only a few patients were included in the study, and the authors note that the findings should be validated in a larger study. Only about 7.5-25% of top clones were found in all five regions of a tumor, suggesting spatial heterogeneity of tumor-infiltrating T cells. Since the samples were bulk and unsorted, there was no way to compare CD4+ and CD8+ T cell repertoires. Pairs of tumor regions showed greater repertoire overlap (mean roughly 35%) than tumor-adjacent pairs (about 17%) or tumor-blood pairs (around 15%), which is consistent with antigen-driven expansion.

Total RNA and DNA were co-extracted without cell sorting from about 19-30 mg of bulk tissue using the AllPrep DNA/RNA mini kit. A handful of patients with histopathologically diagnosed primary liver carcinoma underwent surgical resection in China between November 2015 and 2016. Chronic HBV infection was present in the patients, and the patients were treatment-naive at sampling. Each tumor was sampled at five spatially separated regions: the superior, inferior, left-lateral and right-lateral poles and the tumor centre. Histology showed that every tumor sample contained more than 80% viable tumor cells. Fresh tumor and adjacent tissue pieces were bisected; one half was stored in RNAlater at -80°C, the other sent for histology. The CDR3, from cysteine to phenylalanine, totals 15 residues. Here the CDR3 DNA is all that survives: 45 bases in frame from base 1. The germline V gene provides CDR1 MDHEN and CDR2 SYDVKM.

The chain couples TRBV28 to TRBJ2-1; 5 matching bases give a weak D call of TRBD2. The sequenced sample was liver tumor tissue from sampling region 3. The intended sense of this specimen's cell subset or site label: tumor region T3, left-lateral pole. This clonotype originated in a man aged 40-49 years with primary liver carcinoma and hepatitis B virus infection. The nucleotide sequence reads TGTGCCAGCAGAAATAGCGAGAGCACCTATAATGAGCAGTTCTTC. This gives the protein CASRNSESTYNEQFF. Joined to the reference TRBV28 and TRBJ2-1 proteins, this CDR3 gives the full variable domain: DVKVTQSSRYLVKRTGEKVFLECVQDMDHENMFWYRQDPGLGLRLIYFSYDVKMKEKGDIPEGYSVSREKKERFSLILESASTNQTSMYLCASRNSESTYNEQFFGPGTRLTVL.